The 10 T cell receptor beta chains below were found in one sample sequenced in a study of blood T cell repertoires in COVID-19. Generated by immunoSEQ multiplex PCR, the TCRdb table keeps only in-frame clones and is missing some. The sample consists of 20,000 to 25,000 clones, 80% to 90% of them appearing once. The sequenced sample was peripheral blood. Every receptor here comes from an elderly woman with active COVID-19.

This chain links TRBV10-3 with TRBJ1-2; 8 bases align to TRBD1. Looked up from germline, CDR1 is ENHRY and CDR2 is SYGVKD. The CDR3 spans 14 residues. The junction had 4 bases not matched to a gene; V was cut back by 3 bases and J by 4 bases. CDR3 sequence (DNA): TGTGCCATCAGTGAACGACAGGGGAGCTATGGCTACACCTTC. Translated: CAISERQGSYGYTF.

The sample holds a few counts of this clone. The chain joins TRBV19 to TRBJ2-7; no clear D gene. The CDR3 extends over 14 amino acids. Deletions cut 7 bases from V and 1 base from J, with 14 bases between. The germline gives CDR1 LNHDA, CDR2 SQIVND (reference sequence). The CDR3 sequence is CASTPGVGSYEQYF. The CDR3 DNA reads TGTGCCAGTACTCCCGGAGTCGGTTCCTACGAGCAGTACTTC.

The CDR3 DNA follows: TGTGCCAGCAGTAAACTAGCGGGGTACAATGAGCAGTTCTTC. Translated, it gives CASSKLAGYNEQFF. The chain uses TRBV6-4 and TRBJ2-1, with 10 bases lining up with TRBD2. The CDR3 contains 14 residues. Germline CDR1 and CDR2: MRHNA and SNTAGT. Losses at the gene ends were 5 bases for V and 4 bases for J; bases not matched to a gene: 2.

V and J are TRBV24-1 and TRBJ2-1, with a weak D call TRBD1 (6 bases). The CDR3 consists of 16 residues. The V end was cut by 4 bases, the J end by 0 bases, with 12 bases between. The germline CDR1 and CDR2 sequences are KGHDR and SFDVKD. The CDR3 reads CATSDSTGSSYNEQFF. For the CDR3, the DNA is TGTGCCACCAGTGACTCTACAGGGAGCTCCTACAATGAGCAGTTCTTC.

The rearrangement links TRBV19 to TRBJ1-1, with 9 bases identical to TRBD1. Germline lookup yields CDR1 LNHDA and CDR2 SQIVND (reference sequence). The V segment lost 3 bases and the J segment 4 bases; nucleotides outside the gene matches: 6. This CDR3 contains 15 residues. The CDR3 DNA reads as TGTGCCAGTAGTATCGGAGGGACAGGGATCACTGAAGCTTTCTTT. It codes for CASSIGGTGITEAFF.

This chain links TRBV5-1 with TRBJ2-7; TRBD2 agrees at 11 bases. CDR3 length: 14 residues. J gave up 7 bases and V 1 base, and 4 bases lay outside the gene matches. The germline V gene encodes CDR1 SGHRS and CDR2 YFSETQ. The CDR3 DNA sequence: TGCGCCAGCAGCTTGTGGCTAGCGGGGGGAGAGCAGTACTTC. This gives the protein CASSLWLAGGEQYF.

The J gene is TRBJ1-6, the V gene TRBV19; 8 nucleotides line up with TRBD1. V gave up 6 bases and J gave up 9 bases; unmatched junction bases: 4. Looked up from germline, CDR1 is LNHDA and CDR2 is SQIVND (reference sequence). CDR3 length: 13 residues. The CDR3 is CASRGQEISPLHF. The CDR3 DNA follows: TGTGCCAGTAGGGGACAGGAGATTTCACCCCTCCACTTT.

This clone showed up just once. This chain's CDR3 is CASSLLFLEGNTEAFF. The CDR3 region has the DNA TGTGCCAGCTCTCTCCTTTTTTTGGAGGGGAACACTGAAGCTTTCTTT. V is TRBV18 and J is TRBJ1-1; D not certain. Germline lookup yields CDR1 KGHSH and CDR2 LQKENI. Trimming took off 6 bases at V and 1 base at J, with 18 bases between the two ends. CDR3 size: 16 residues. Variable domain in full (rest from reference TRBV18 and TRBJ1-1): NAGVMQNPRHLVRRRGQEARLRCSPMKGHSHVYWYRQLPEEGLKFMVYLQKENIIDESGMPKERFSAEFPKEGPSILRIQQVVRGDSAAYFCASSLLFLEGNTEAFFGQGTRLTVV.

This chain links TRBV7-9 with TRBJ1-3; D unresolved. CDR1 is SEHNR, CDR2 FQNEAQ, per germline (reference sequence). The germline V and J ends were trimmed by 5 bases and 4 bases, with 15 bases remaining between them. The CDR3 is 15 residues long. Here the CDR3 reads CASSLSISRGNTIYF. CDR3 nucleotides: TGTGCCAGCAGCCTCAGTATTAGCCGCGGAAACACCATATATTTT.

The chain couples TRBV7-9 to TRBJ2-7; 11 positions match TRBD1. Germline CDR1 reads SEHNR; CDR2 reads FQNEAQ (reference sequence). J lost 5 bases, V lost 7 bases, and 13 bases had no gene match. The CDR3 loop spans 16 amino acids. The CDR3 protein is CASIPPGTGGTHEQYF. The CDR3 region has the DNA TGTGCCAGCATCCCTCCGGGGACAGGGGGAACTCACGAGCAGTACTTC.